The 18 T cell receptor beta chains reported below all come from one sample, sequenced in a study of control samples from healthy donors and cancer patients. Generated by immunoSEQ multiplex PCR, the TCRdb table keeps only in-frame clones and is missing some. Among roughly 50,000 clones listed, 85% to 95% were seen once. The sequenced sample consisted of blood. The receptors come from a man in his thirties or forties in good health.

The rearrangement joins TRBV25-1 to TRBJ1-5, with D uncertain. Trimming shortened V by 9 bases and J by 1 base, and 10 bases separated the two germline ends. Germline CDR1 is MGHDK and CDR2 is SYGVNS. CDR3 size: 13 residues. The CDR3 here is CASSYDSNQPQHF. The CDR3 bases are TGTGCCAGTTCCTACGACAGCAATCAGCCCCAGCATTTT.

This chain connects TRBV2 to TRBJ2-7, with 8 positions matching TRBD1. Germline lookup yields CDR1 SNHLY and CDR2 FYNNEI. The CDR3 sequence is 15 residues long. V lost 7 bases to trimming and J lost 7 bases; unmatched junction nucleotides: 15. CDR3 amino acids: CASTPPHETGEEQYF. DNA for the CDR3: TGTGCCAGCACTCCACCCCATGAGACAGGGGAAGAGCAGTACTTC. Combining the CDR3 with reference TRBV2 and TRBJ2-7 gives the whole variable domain EPEVTQTPSHQVTQMGQEVILRCVPISNHLYFYWYRQILGQKVEFLVSFYNNEISEKSEIFDDQFSVERPDGSNFTLKIRSTKLEDSAMYFCASTPPHETGEEQYFGPGTRLTVT.

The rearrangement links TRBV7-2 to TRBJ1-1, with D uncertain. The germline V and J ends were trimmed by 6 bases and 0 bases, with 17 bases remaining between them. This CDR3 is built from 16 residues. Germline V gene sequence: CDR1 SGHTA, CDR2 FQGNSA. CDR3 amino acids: CASSPPMTQLNTEAFF. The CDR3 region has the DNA TGTGCCAGCAGTCCACCGATGACACAACTGAACACTGAAGCTTTCTTT.

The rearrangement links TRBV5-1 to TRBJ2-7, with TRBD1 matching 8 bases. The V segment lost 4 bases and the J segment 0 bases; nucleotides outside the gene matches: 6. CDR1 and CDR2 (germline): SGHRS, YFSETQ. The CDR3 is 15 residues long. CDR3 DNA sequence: TGCGCCAGCAGCCCGCTCGGACAGGGCTCCTACGAGCAGTACTTC. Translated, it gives CASSPLGQGSYEQYF.

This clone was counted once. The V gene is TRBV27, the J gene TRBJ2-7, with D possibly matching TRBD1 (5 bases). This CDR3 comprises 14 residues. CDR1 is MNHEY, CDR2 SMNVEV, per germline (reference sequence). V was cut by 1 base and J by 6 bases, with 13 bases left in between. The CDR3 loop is CASSLFSRVGEQYF. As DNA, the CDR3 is TGTGCCAGCAGTTTATTTTCCAGGGTCGGCGAGCAGTACTTC.

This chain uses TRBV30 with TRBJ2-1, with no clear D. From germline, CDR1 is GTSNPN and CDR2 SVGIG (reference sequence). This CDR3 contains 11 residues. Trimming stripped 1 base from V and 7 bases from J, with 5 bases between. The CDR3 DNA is TGTGCCTGGAGTGAGGGAAATGAGCAGTTCTTC. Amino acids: CAWSEGNEQFF.

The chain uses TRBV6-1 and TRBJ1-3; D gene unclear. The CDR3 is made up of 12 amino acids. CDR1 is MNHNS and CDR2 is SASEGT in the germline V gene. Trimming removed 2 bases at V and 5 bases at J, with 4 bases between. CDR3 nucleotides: TGTGCCAGCAGTGAACACAGAAACACCATATATTTT. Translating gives CASSEHRNTIYF.

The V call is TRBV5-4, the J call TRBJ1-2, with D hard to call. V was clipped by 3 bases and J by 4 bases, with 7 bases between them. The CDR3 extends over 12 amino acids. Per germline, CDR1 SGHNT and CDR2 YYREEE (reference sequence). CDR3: CASSSNTYGYTF. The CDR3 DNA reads TGTGCCAGCAGCTCCAACACCTATGGCTACACCTTC.

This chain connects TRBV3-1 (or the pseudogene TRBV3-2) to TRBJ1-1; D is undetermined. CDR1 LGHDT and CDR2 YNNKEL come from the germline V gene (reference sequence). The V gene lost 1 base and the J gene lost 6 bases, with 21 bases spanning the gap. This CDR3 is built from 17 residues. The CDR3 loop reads CASSQAVHATGPAEAFF. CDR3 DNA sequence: TGTGCCAGCAGCCAAGCTGTCCACGCAACCGGGCCCGCTGAAGCTTTCTTT.

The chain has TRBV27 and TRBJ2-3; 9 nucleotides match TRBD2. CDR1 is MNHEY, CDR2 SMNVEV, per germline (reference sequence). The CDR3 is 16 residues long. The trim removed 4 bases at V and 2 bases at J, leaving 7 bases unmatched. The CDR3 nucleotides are TGTGCCAGCAGTTCCTCTAGCGGGGAGAACACAGATACGCAGTATTTT. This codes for CASSSSSGENTDTQYF.

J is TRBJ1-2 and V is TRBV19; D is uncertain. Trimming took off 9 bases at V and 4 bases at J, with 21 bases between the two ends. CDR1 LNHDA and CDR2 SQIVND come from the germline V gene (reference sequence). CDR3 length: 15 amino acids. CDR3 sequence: CARPTQPPTRYGYTF. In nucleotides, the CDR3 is TGTGCCAGGCCAACCCAACCCCCGACACGCTATGGCTACACCTTC. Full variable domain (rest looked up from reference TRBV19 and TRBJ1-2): DGGITQSPKYLFRKEGQNVTLSCEQNLNHDAMYWYRQDPGQGLRLIYYSQIVNDFQKGDIAEGYSVSREKKESFPLTVTSAQKNPTAFYLCARPTQPPTRYGYTFGSGTRLTVV.

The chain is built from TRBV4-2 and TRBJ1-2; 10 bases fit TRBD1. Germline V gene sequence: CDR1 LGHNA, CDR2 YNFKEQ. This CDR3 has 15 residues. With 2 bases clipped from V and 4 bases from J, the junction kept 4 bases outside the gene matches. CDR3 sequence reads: CASSQWGQGTYGYTF. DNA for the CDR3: TGTGCCAGCAGCCAATGGGGACAGGGGACCTATGGCTACACCTTC.

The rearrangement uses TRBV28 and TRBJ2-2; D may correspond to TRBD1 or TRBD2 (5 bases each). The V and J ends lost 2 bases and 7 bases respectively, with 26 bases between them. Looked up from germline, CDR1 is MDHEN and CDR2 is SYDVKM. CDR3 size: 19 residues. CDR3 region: CASSLPLLGESLYVGELFF. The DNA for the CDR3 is TGTGCCAGCAGTTTACCCCTCTTGGGGGAGTCCCTTTACGTCGGGGAGCTGTTTTTT.

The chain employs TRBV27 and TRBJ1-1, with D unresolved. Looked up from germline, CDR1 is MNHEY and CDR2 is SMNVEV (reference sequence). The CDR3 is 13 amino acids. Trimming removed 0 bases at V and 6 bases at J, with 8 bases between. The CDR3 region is CASSLSGGSEAFF. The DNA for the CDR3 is TGTGCCAGCAGTTTATCGGGCGGATCTGAAGCTTTCTTT.

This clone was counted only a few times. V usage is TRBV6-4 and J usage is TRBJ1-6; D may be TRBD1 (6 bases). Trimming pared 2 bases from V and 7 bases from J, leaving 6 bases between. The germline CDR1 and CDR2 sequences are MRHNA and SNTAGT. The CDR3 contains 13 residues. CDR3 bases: TGTGCCAGCAGTGACGGGACAAATTCACCCCTCCACTTT. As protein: CASSDGTNSPLHF.

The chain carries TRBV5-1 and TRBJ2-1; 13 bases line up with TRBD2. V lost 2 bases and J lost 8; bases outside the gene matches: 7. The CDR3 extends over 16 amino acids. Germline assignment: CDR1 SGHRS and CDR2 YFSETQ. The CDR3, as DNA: TGCGCCAGCAGCTTACTAGCGGGGGGGCCCACGGATGAGCAGTTCTTC. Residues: CASSLLAGGPTDEQFF.

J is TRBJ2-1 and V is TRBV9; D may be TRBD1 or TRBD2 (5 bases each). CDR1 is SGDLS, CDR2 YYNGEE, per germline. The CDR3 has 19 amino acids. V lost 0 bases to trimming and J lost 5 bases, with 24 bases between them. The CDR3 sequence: CASSVVFAHSSGLDNEQFF. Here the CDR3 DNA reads TGTGCCAGCAGCGTAGTGTTCGCCCACTCTTCGGGGCTGGACAATGAGCAGTTCTTC.

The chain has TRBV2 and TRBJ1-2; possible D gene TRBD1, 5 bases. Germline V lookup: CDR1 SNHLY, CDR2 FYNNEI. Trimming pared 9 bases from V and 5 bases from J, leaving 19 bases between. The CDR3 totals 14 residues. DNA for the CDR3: TGTGCCAGTGGACTGGGGGGGGTAAGATATGGCTACACCTTC. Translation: CASGLGGVRYGYTF.